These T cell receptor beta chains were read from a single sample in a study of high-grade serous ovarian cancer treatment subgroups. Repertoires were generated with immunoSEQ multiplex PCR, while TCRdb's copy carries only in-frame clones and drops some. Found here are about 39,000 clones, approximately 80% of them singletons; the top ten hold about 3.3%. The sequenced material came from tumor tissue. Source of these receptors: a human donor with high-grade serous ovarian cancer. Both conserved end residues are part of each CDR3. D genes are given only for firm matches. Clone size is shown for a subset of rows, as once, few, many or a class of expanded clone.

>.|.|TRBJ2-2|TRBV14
CASSHPPTRTGELFF
TGTGCCAGCAGCCACCCCCCAACCCGCACCGGGGAGCTGTTTTTT
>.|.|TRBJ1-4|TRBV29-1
CSVTLGATGGKLFF
TGCAGCGTGACCCTCGGGGCCACCGGGGGAAAACTGTTTTTT
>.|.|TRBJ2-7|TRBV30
CAWGRGESSYEQYF
TGTGCCTGGGGCCGAGGCGAGAGCTCCTACGAGCAGTACTTC
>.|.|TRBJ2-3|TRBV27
CASSFPGPCTDTQYF
TGTGCCAGCAGTTTTCCGGGACCTTGCACAGATACGCAGTATTTT
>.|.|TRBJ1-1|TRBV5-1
CASSLAGNWNTEAFF
TGCGCCAGCAGCTTGGCAGGGAACTGGAACACTGAAGCTTTCTTT
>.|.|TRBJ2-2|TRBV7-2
CASSPIGGSEELFF
TGTGCCAGCAGCCCCATTGGGGGGTCCGAGGAGCTGTTTTTT
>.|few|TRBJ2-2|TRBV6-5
CASSTLPTGELFF
TGTGCCAGCAGCACTCTCCCCACCGGGGAGCTGTTTTTT
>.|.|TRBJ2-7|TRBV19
CASTPGGASYEQYF
TGTGCCAGTACCCCCGGGGGCGCCTCCTACGAGCAGTACTTC
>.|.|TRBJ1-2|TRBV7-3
CASSPGGSYGYTF
TGTGCCAGCAGCCCCGGGGGAAGCTATGGCTACACCTTC
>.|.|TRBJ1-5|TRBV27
CASRTVNQPQHF
TGTGCCAGCAGGACAGTAAATCAGCCCCAGCATTTT
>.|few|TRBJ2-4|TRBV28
CASSFGGTNIQYF
TGTGCCAGCAGTTTTGGCGGTACAAACATTCAGTACTTC
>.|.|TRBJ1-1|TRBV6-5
CASALGRDTEAFF
TGTGCCAGCGCCCTCGGCAGGGACACTGAAGCTTTCTTT
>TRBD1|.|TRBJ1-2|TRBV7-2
CASRHPRGGADGYTF
TGTGCCAGCAGACACCCCCGAGGGGGCGCGGATGGCTACACCTTC
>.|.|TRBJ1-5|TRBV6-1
CASSTGNQPQHF
TGTGCCAGCAGCACTGGCAATCAGCCCCAGCATTTT
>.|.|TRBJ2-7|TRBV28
CASSLALNEQYF
TGTGCCAGCAGTTTAGCCCTGAACGAGCAGTACTTC
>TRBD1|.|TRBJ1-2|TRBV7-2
CASSPRTGLNYGYTF
TGTGCCAGCAGCCCAAGGACAGGTCTGAACTATGGCTACACCTTC
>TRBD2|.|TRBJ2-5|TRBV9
CASSKGRGPQETQYF
TGTGCCAGCAGCAAAGGGAGGGGCCCCCAAGAGACCCAGTACTTC
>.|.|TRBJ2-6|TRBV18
CASSPGQAASGANVLTF
TGTGCCAGCTCACCTGGCCAGGCAGCCTCTGGGGCCAACGTCCTGACTTTC
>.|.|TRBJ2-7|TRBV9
CASSVDGGLAEQYF
TGTGCCAGCAGCGTAGATGGAGGACTTGCCGAGCAGTACTTC
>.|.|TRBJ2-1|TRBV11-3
CASSLEQGSNNEQFF
TGTGCCAGCAGCTTAGAACAGGGATCCAACAATGAGCAGTTCTTC
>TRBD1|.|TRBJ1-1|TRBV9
CASSVGKAGGTEAFF
TGTGCCAGCAGCGTAGGCAAGGCAGGGGGGACTGAAGCTTTCTTT
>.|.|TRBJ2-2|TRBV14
CASSQELSLTGELFF
TGTGCCAGCAGCCAAGAGCTTTCCCTCACCGGGGAGCTGTTTTTT
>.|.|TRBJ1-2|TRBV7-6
CASSLGGYGYTF
TGTGCCAGCAGCCTTGGGGGCTATGGCTACACCTTC
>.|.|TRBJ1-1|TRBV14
CASSQGVGTEAFF
TGTGCCAGCAGCCAAGGGGTGGGCACTGAAGCTTTCTTT
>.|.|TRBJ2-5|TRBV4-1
CASSQDRQGRKTQYF
TGCGCCAGCAGCCAAGATCGGCAGGGGCGAAAGACCCAGTACTTC
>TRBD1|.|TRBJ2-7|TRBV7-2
CASSLVYRDRGLYEQYF
TGTGCCAGCAGCTTAGTCTATAGGGACAGGGGGCTATACGAGCAGTACTTC
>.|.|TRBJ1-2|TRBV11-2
CASSMQLPGQTRGYTF
TGTGCCAGCAGCATGCAACTACCCGGACAGACAAGAGGCTACACCTTC
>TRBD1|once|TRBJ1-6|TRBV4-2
CASSQEGHTGGNSPLHF
TGTGCCAGCAGCCAAGAGGGCCATACAGGGGGGAATTCACCCCTCCACTTT
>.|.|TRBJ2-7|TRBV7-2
CASSLAGNSYEQYF
TGTGCCAGCAGCTTAGCAGGGAACTCCTACGAGCAGTACTTC
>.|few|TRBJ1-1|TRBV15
CATSRAIGEAFF
TGTGCCACCAGCAGAGCTATCGGTGAAGCTTTCTTT
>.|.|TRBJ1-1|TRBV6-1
CASSEAWGPAEAFF
TGTGCCAGCAGTGAAGCTTGGGGCCCCGCTGAAGCTTTCTTT
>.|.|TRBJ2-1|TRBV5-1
CASSDPRGGPDNEQFF
TGCGCCAGCAGCGACCCGAGGGGGGGCCCCGACAATGAGCAGTTCTTC
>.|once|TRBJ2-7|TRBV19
CASSASSGWTYEQYF
TGTGCCAGTAGTGCAAGTAGCGGATGGACCTACGAGCAGTACTTC
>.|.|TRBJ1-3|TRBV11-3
CASSLGEQPIGNTIYF
TGTGCCAGCAGCTTAGGGGAACAGCCAATTGGAAACACCATATATTTT
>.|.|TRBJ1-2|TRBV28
CASSLGPGPNYGYTF
TGTGCCAGCAGTTTAGGACCAGGACCTAACTATGGCTACACCTTC
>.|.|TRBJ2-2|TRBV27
CASSTRGTANTGELFF
TGTGCCAGCAGTACAAGGGGGACCGCGAACACCGGGGAGCTGTTTTTT
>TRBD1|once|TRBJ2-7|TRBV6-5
CASSSRGRSEQYF
TGTGCCAGCAGTAGCAGGGGGCGAAGCGAGCAGTACTTC
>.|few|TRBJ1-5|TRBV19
CASRHSNQPQHF
TGTGCCAGTAGACATAGCAATCAGCCCCAGCATTTT
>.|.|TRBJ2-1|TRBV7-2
CASSLQGYNEQFF
TGTGCCAGCAGCTTACAGGGGTACAATGAGCAGTTCTTC
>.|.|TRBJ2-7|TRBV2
CATSPGRPTYEQYF
TGTGCCACCTCCCCCGGCAGACCTACCTACGAGCAGTACTTC
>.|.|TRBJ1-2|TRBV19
CASSRATVVFQSYGYTF
TGTGCCAGTAGTCGGGCCACGGTAGTATTCCAGTCGTATGGCTACACCTTC
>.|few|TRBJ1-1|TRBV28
CASSLTVSNTEAFF
TGTGCCAGCAGTTTGACAGTTTCGAACACTGAAGCTTTCTTT
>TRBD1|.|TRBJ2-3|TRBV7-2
CASSFWDRAADTQYF
TGTGCCAGCAGCTTCTGGGACAGGGCAGCGGATACGCAGTATTTT
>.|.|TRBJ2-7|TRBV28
CASSLILLYEQYF
TGTGCCAGCAGTCTCATCCTTCTCTACGAGCAGTACTTC
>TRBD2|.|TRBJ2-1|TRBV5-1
CASTITSGRAANEQFF
TGCGCCAGCACCATAACCAGCGGGAGGGCCGCAAATGAGCAGTTCTTC
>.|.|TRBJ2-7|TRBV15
CATSRLGRTYF
TGTGCCACCAGCAGACTCGGACGGACGTACTTC
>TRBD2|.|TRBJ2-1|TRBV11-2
CASIREPAAGVRNEQFF
TGTGCCAGCATCCGAGAACCGGCGGCGGGAGTCCGCAATGAGCAGTTCTTC
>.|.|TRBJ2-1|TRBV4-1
CASSQGVNYPYNEQFF
TGCGCCAGCAGCCAAGGGGTGAACTATCCCTACAATGAGCAGTTCTTC
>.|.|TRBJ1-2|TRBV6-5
CASSYSQGQPIGYTF
TGTGCCAGCAGTTACTCGCAGGGCCAACCGATAGGCTACACCTTC
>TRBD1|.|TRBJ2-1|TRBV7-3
CASSSTGSSYNEQFF
TGTGCCAGCAGCTCGACAGGGAGCTCCTACAATGAGCAGTTCTTC
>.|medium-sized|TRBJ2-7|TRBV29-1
CSVGGGREDEQYF
TGCAGCGTTGGGGGCGGCAGGGAAGACGAGCAGTACTTC
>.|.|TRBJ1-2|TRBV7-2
CASSASGPPYGYTF
TGTGCCAGCAGCGCATCAGGTCCCCCCTATGGCTACACCTTC
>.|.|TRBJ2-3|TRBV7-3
CASSPSRETVGDTQYF
TGTGCCAGCAGCCCATCTCGGGAGACTGTCGGCGATACGCAGTATTTT
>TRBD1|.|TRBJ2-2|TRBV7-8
CASSSRENRGDTGELFF
TGTGCCAGCAGCTCAAGAGAAAACAGGGGGGACACCGGGGAGCTGTTTTTT
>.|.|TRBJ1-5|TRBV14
CASSQVPLGPQHF
TGTGCCAGCAGCCAAGTCCCGCTGGGGCCCCAGCATTTT
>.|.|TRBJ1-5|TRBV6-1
CASSEGRGDQPQHF
TGTGCCAGCAGTGAAGGAAGGGGTGATCAGCCCCAGCATTTT
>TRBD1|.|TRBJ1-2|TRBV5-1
CASSQWRDRGFGYTF
TGCGCCAGCAGCCAGTGGAGGGACAGGGGGTTTGGCTACACCTTC
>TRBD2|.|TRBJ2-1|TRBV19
CASSPTSGGSYNEQFF
TGTGCCAGTAGTCCCACTAGCGGGGGATCCTACAATGAGCAGTTCTTC
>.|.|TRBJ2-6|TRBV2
CASSDGQKSGANVLTF
TGTGCCAGCAGTGATGGGCAAAAGTCTGGGGCCAACGTCCTGACTTTC